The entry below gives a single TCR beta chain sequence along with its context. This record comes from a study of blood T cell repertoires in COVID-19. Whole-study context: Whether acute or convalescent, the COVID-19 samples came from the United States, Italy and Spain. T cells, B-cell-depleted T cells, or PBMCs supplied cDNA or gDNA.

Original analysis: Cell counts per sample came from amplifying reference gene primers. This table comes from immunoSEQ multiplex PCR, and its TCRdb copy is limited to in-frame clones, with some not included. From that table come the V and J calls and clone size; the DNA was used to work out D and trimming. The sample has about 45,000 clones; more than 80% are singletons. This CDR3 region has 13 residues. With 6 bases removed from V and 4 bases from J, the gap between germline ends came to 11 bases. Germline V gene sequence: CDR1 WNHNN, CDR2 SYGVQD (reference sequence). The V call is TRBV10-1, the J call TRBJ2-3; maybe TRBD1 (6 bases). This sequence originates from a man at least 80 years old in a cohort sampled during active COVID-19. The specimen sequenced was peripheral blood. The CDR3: CASSGQIADTQYF. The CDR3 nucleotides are TGCGCCAGCAGCGGACAGATTGCAGATACGCAGTATTTT.